This TCR beta chain was identified in a study of shared clonotypes between healthy human individuals. TCRdb's copy holds only in-frame clones and misses some; the assay was immunoSEQ multiplex PCR. The sample has more than 2 million clones; almost 96% are singletons. Naive CD4+ cells were CD45RA-selected; the remaining cells were memory. Study outcomes and limitations: Naive subsets tended to show greater estimated richness than memory subsets. A handful of donors held around 5% of naive CD4 clonotypes in common.

Comments on this clone: Its antigen is undetermined.

Germline CDR1 reads SGHDT; CDR2 reads YYEEEE. CDR3 length: 16 amino acids. Trimming removed 5 bases at V and 1 base at J, with 13 bases between. The chain couples TRBV5-6 to TRBJ1-6; D call uncertain. The receptor was isolated from a man aged 18 to 35 in good health. The sequenced sample was naive CD4+ T cells sorted from blood. Subset given: CD45RA+ positively selected. The CDR3 region has the DNA TGTGCCAGCAGGTCACACGGCGGGTCCTATAATTCACCCCTCCACTTT. Translating gives CASRSHGGSYNSPLHF. Drawing the rest from reference TRBV5-6 and TRBJ1-6, the complete variable domain is DAGVTQSPTHLIKTRGQQVTLRCSPKSGHDTVSWYQQALGQGPQFIFQYYEEEERQRGNFPDRFSGHQFPNYSSELNVNALLLGDSALYLCASRSHGGSYNSPLHFGNGTRLTVT.